The 30 T cell receptor beta chains below were found in one sample sequenced in a study of vaccination and CD4 T cells after COVID-19 (dated 2022 in TCRdb). The label giving this sample's time point can be read as: late sampling 161 to 241 days after vaccination in three convalescent patients. This specimen's treatment or condition label, interpreted: approximately 10-day PBMC culture with coronavirus spike peptide pools or control peptides (ViraFEST assay). The library relied on PCR. The sample was run on an Illumina iSeq 100. At the Johns Hopkins FTIC core, DNA from the cultured CD4+ T cells underwent TCR sequencing with the Oncomine TCR Beta short-read assay. In TCRdb, the public reads were trimmed at Q25 with fastp and aligned with MiXCR, with productive beta chains retained. A single entry per CDR3 protein holds the most common genes and DNA from its merged rows. This sample holds about 20,000 distinct CDR3 sequences; 30% to 45% were observed only once. About 2.5% of the sample rests with the top ten.

These TCRs are of unknown antigen specificity. Source: CD4+ T cells from blood, cultured in vitro, taken about 7 months after SARS-CoV-2 vaccination. The receptors were sampled from a human donor who had recovered from COVID-19.

This clonotype was counted between two and nine times. The chain recombines TRBV6-1 with TRBJ1-2, with D unclear. This CDR3 comprises 13 residues. Between the trimmed V and J ends, which lost 0 bases and 4 bases, there was a span of 6 bases. Looked up from germline, CDR1 is MNHNS and CDR2 is SASEGT. The CDR3 DNA sequence: TGTGCCAGCAGTGAAGCGGACTTCTATGGCTACACCTTC. It codes for CASSEADFYGYTF.

This clonotype was picked up a small number of times. The chain recombines TRBV19 with TRBJ1-5, with a weak D call TRBD1 (5 bases). Germline V gives CDR1 LNHDA, CDR2 SQIVND (reference sequence). The length of the CDR3 is 16 residues. Trimming took 4 bases from V and 1 from J, leaving 14 bases between them. The CDR3 sequence is CASSRRDYGSNQPQHF. As DNA, the CDR3 is TGTGCCAGTAGTAGGCGGGACTATGGGAGCAATCAGCCCCAGCATTTT.

This clonotype was recorded a few times. The rearrangement links TRBV6-2 or TRBV6-3 to TRBJ1-1; D is perhaps TRBD1 (5 bases). In germline, CDR1 is MNHEY, CDR2 SVGEGT. V was shortened by 10 bases and J by 0 bases, with 12 bases between the two germline ends. The length of the CDR3 is 13 residues. The CDR3 sequence: CAKAGTMNTEAFF. The DNA of the CDR3 is TGTGCCAAGGCCGGGACCATGAACACTGAAGCTTTCTTT.

CDR3 DNA: TGTGCCAGCAGCGCAGAGGGGGAGACCCAGTACTTC. Translated: CASSAEGETQYF. The chain uses TRBV7-3 and TRBJ2-5, with D perhaps matching TRBD1 or TRBD2 (5 bases each). The V end was cut by 5 bases, the J end by 5 bases, with 9 bases between. This CDR3 spans 12 amino acids. Germline V gene data show CDR1 as SGHTA and CDR2 as FQGTGA.

This clonotype was detected only a few times. The genes are TRBV7-2 and TRBJ2-5, with D tentatively TRBD1 (5 bases). Trimming took off 5 bases at V and 5 bases at J, with 15 bases between the two ends. Germline CDR1 and CDR2: SGHTA and FQGNSA. The CDR3 extends over 14 amino acids. The chain's CDR3 is CASSAVDRSETQYF. The DNA of the CDR3 is TGTGCCAGCAGCGCAGTAGACAGATCGGAGACCCAGTACTTC.

In its sample, this clonotype was seen a few times. The chain joins TRBV27 to TRBJ1-6; tentative D call: TRBD1 (6 bases). This CDR3 has 17 amino acids. Deletions cut 3 bases from V and 9 bases from J, with 21 bases between. CDR1 MNHEY and CDR2 SMNVEV come from the germline V gene (reference sequence). The CDR3 is CASSFKGFWTDRSPLHF. In DNA, the CDR3 is TGTGCCAGCAGTTTTAAGGGGTTTTGGACAGACCGTTCACCCCTCCACTTT.

The rearrangement joins TRBV4-2 to TRBJ1-1; possible D gene TRBD1, 6 bases. Deletions cut 5 bases from V and 1 base from J, with 8 bases between. Germline V gene lookup returns CDR1 LGHNA and CDR2 YNFKEQ. CDR3 length: 13 residues. In nucleotides, the CDR3 is TGTGCCAGCAGCACAGGGCCGAACACTGAAGCTTTCTTT. Protein product: CASSTGPNTEAFF.

The V and J genes are TRBV5-1 and TRBJ2-3; 8 bases align to TRBD2. The CDR3 is 15 amino acids. Germline V gives CDR1 SGHRS, CDR2 YFSETQ. V lost 2 bases to trimming and J lost 2 bases; unmatched junction nucleotides: 4. The CDR3 here is CASSLSTSATDTQYF. CDR3 nucleotides: TGCGCCAGCAGCTTATCGACTAGCGCCACAGATACGCAGTATTTT.

J is TRBJ1-2 and V is TRBV7-9; D gene ambiguous. V was shortened by 1 base and J by 4 bases, with 10 bases between the two germline ends. Germline values: CDR1 SEHNR, CDR2 FQNEAQ (reference sequence). The CDR3 is made up of 14 amino acids. The CDR3 DNA follows: TGTGCCAGCAGCTTAGATGGGTCTGGCTATGGCTACACCTTC. Its translation: CASSLDGSGYGYTF.

This clonotype showed up just once. V gene TRBV11-3 combines with J gene TRBJ2-7; TRBD2 aligns across 9 bases. V shed 1 base, J shed 6 bases, and the junction held 7 bases outside the gene matches. Germline values: CDR1 SGHNT, CDR2 YENEEA. There are 15 residues in the CDR3. CDR3 nucleotides: TGTGCCAGCAGCTTAGGCCGGGGGACTAGCTTCGAGCAGTACTTC. It encodes CASSLGRGTSFEQYF.

This clonotype was observed a handful of times. The chain recombines TRBV20-1 with TRBJ1-5, with 8 bases aligning to TRBD1. The CDR3 is made up of 16 amino acids. Looked up from germline, CDR1 is DFQATT and CDR2 is SNEGSKA (reference sequence). V was clipped by 0 bases and J by 5 bases; unmatched bases: 9. The CDR3 bases are TGCAGTGCTAGAGATGCCCGGACAGGGAGTTATCAGCCCCAGCATTTT. It translates to CSARDARTGSYQPQHF.

The rearrangement links TRBV6-5 to TRBJ1-3; possibly TRBD1 for D (5 bases). The CDR3 length is 13 residues. Trimming left V 2 bases short and J 4 bases short, with 6 bases between. Germline values: CDR1 MNHEY, CDR2 SVGAGI. CDR3 coding DNA: TGTGCCAGCAGTTACGGGACCGGAAACACCATATATTTT. Its protein is CASSYGTGNTIYF.

The chain links TRBV21-1 to TRBJ1-3; the D segment call TRBD1 is taken from the table without a DNA check. TRBV21-1 has pseudogene status. The CDR3 runs 14 residues. This chain's CDR3 is CASSKAGEGNTIYF. CDR3 bases: TGTGCCAGCAGCAAGGCAGGGGAAGGAAACACCATATATTTT.

This clonotype was detected only a few times. This chain joins TRBV5-1 and TRBJ2-5, with 7 nucleotides matching TRBD1. This CDR3 is 12 amino acids long. CDR1 SGHRS and CDR2 YFSETQ come from the germline V gene. After removal of 0 bases from V and 7 bases from J, the junction contained 0 bases not matched to a gene. The CDR3 here is CASSLGQGTQYF. DNA of the CDR3: TGCGCCAGCAGCTTGGGACAGGGGACCCAGTACTTC. The full variable domain, its missing parts supplied by reference TRBV5-1 and TRBJ2-5, is KAGVTQTPRYLIKTRGQQVTLSCSPISGHRSVSWYQQTPGQGLQFLFEYFSETQRNKGNFPGRFSGRQFSNSRSEMNVSTLELGDSALYLCASSLGQGTQYFGPGTRLLVL.

This clonotype was found a few times. The J gene is TRBJ1-1, the V gene TRBV7-8; tentative D call: TRBD1 (5 bases). CDR3 size: 12 residues. V lost 9 bases to trimming and J lost 5 bases, with 13 bases between them. Germline CDR1 reads SGHVS; CDR2 reads FQNEAQ. The CDR3 DNA reads as TGTGCCAGTGGACACGGGAGTACTGAAGCTTTCTTT. Translation gives CASGHGSTEAFF.

The J gene is TRBJ2-3, the V gene TRBV24-1; TRBD2 matches 8 bases. The germline V gene has CDR1 KGHDR and CDR2 SFDVKD. The CDR3 contains 15 residues. The junction had 2 bases not matched to a gene; V was cut back by 2 bases and J by 2 bases. As DNA, the CDR3 is TGTGCCACCAGTGATTCCGGACTAGCCACAGATACGCAGTATTTT. Its translation: CATSDSGLATDTQYF.

This rearrangement joins TRBV28 to TRBJ2-2; unclear D gene. Trimming took 3 bases from V and 1 from J, leaving 6 bases between them. Germline V gene sequence: CDR1 MDHEN, CDR2 SYDVKM. The CDR3 has 14 residues. This chain's CDR3 is CASSFYQNTGELFF. CDR3 in DNA: TGTGCCAGCAGTTTTTACCAGAACACCGGGGAGCTGTTTTTT.

The chain carries TRBV6-1 and TRBJ1-5; unclear D gene. CDR1 MNHNS and CDR2 SASEGT come from the germline V gene. The CDR3 extends over 15 amino acids. V dropped 2 bases and J dropped 4 bases, with 12 bases sitting between them. The chain's CDR3 is CASSENSLSNQPQHF. The DNA for the CDR3 is TGTGCCAGCAGTGAAAACAGCTTGTCTAATCAGCCCCAGCATTTT.

This clonotype has a handful of counts. The chain carries TRBV6-1 and TRBJ2-1; TRBD2 matches at 14 bases. Germline V gene lookup returns CDR1 MNHNS and CDR2 SASEGT. The V and J ends lost 6 bases and 9 bases, in that order; junction bases with no gene match: 7. The CDR3 length is 15 residues. CDR3 bases: TGTGCCAGCAGCCAGACTAGCGGGAGGGCCGGTGAGCAGTTCTTC. Protein: CASSQTSGRAGEQFF.

The CDR3 region is CASSQAGSLETQYF. CDR3 bases: TGTGCCAGCAGCCAAGCTGGTTCTCTGGAGACCCAGTACTTC. This chain connects TRBV4-2 to TRBJ2-5; D not certain. Germline V lookup: CDR1 LGHNA, CDR2 YNFKEQ. CDR3 length: 14 amino acids. Trimming pared 1 base from V and 5 bases from J, leaving 11 bases between.

The chain recombines TRBV20-1 with TRBJ2-2; D perhaps matches TRBD1 (5 bases). V gave up 6 bases and J gave up 3 bases, with 14 bases separating them. Germline CDR1 and CDR2: DFQATT and SNEGSKA (reference sequence). The length of the CDR3 is 14 residues. CDR3 sequence reads: CSAPGQGDTGELFF. In DNA, the CDR3 is TGCAGTGCCCCTGGACAAGGGGACACCGGGGAGCTGTTTTTT.

In this sample, this clonotype turned up a few times. The chain's CDR3 is CASSYLAGVLSGANVLTF. The DNA of the CDR3 is TGTGCCAGCAGTTACTTAGCGGGAGTTCTCTCTGGGGCCAACGTCCTGACTTTC. V gene TRBV6-5 combines with J gene TRBJ2-6, with 9 bases identical to TRBD2. After removal of 1 base from V and 0 bases from J, the junction contained 4 bases not matched to a gene. This CDR3 spans 18 amino acids. CDR1 is MNHEY and CDR2 is SVGAGI in the germline V gene.

The rearrangement links TRBV6-1 to TRBJ2-4, with 10 bases matching TRBD1. V shed 6 bases and J 9 bases; nucleotides not matched to a gene: 8. The CDR3 sequence is 14 residues long. Germline V gene sequence: CDR1 MNHNS, CDR2 SASEGT. The CDR3 nucleotides are TGTGCCAGCAGAGAGACAGGGGGCGGAATCATTCAGTACTTC. Its translation is CASRETGGGIIQYF.

J is TRBJ2-7 and V is TRBV7-2; 13 bases fit TRBD2. The CDR3 extends over 19 amino acids. Germline trimming cut 5 bases from V and 5 bases from J; bases unmatched to any gene: 18. Germline CDR1 SGHTA, CDR2 FQGNSA. Written as DNA, the CDR3 is TGTGCCAGCAGCCTCCGCCGAATGGGACTAGCGGGAAAGGGGCACGAGCAGTACTTC. Translating it yields CASSLRRMGLAGKGHEQYF. The full variable domain, in which reference TRBV7-2 and TRBJ2-7 provide the parts outside the CDR3, is GAGVSQSPSNKVTEKGKDVELRCDPISGHTALYWYRQSLGQGLEFLIYFQGNSAPDKSGLPSDRFSAERTGGSVSTLTIQRTQQEDSAVYLCASSLRRMGLAGKGHEQYFGPGTRLTVT.

This rearrangement joins TRBV6-1 to TRBJ1-6; D gene unclear. Between the trimmed V and J ends, which lost 10 bases and 9 bases, there was a span of 16 bases. Germline-derived CDR1 and CDR2 are MNHNS and SASEGT. This CDR3 contains 13 residues. The DNA of the CDR3 is TGTGCCACCTACCGGGAAAACAGTTCACCCCTCCACTTT. Protein: CATYRENSSPLHF.

The chain combines TRBV14 with TRBJ2-3; D unclear. V was shortened by 1 base and J by 12 bases, with 14 bases between the two germline ends. The CDR3 runs 13 residues. In germline, CDR1 is SGHDN, CDR2 FVKESK. As DNA, the CDR3 is TGTGCCAGCAGCCAAGCCGCGGCGTACGCACAGTATTTT. Translated: CASSQAAAYAQYF.

The chain employs TRBV20-1 and TRBJ2-3; no clear D. The CDR3 runs 13 residues. V was clipped by 1 base and J by 5 bases, with 10 bases between them. Germline V gene lookup returns CDR1 DFQATT and CDR2 SNEGSKA (reference sequence). In DNA form, the CDR3 reads TGCAGTGCTAGAGGAGAAGGGTTAGATACGCAGTATTTT. The encoded protein is CSARGEGLDTQYF.

The gene calls are TRBV6-1 and TRBJ1-1; D call uncertain. CDR1 and CDR2 from the germline V gene are MNHNS and SASEGT. This CDR3 is built from 15 residues. The V end lost 5 bases, the J end lost 2 bases, and 15 bases lay between the germline ends. CDR3 sequence reads: CASSQLSSRNTEAFF. For the CDR3, the DNA is TGTGCCAGCAGTCAACTCTCGAGCCGCAACACTGAAGCTTTCTTT.

This clonotype was seen only a few times. CDR3 region: CATSIRPGGPDTQYF. The CDR3 nucleotides are TGTGCCACCAGCATCCGGCCCGGGGGCCCAGATACGCAGTATTTT. This chain joins TRBV15 and TRBJ2-3; D may match TRBD1 or TRBD2 (6 bases each). The CDR3 totals 15 residues. The V gene's germline CDR1 is LNHNV and CDR2 YYDKDF (reference sequence). Trimming cost V 4 bases and J 4 bases, with 15 bases left between them.

The chain uses TRBV18 and TRBJ2-3; 7 positions agree with TRBD1. This CDR3 has 15 amino acids. CDR1 and CDR2 from the germline V gene are KGHSH and LQKENI. The V segment lost 4 bases and the J segment 4 bases; nucleotides outside the gene matches: 8. CDR3 coding DNA: TGTGCCAGCTCACGTTTACAGGGGAAGGCAGATACGCAGTATTTT. Residues: CASSRLQGKADTQYF.